This record looks at one T cell receptor beta chain sequence and its context. A few counts support this clone. Its antigen is not yet known. Base qualities are not recorded, but no much larger clone differs from it by a single base. Its CDR3 holds 13 amino acids, cysteine through phenylalanine. CDR3 DNA only is kept here, 39 bases in frame from base 1. V is clipped by 0 bases and J by 8 bases, and the sequence between their germline boundaries is 11 bases long. From the germline V gene, CDR1 is SGDLS and CDR2 is YYNGEE. The record originates from a study of T cell changes during pregnancy in multiple sclerosis (dated by TCRdb to between 2018 and 2021). Background for the entire study: In women with multiple sclerosis, the researchers looked at how the T cell repertoire shifted as pregnancy progressed.

Library creation used the immunoSEQ multiplex PCR assay. The table comes from immuneACCESS by way of TCRdb, which keeps in-frame sequences with V and J called. Part of the clones is missing from these tables; in studies checked, under half for an unresolved V gene and the rest for unknown reasons. The sample table contains more than 35,000 clones; only one count was recorded for 70% to 90% of them. The leading ten clones occupy about 6.3% of the sample. The sequence links TRBV9 to TRBJ2-5; matching of 7 bases hints at TRBD2 as the D gene. This sample comprised CD8+ T cells from peripheral blood mononuclear cells, obtained after pregnancy. The TCR originated in a female donor in good health, enrolled as a control in a pregnancy study. This receptor carries the CDR3 CASSVEGGGTQYF. The DNA is as follows: TGTGCCAGCAGCGTAGAGGGGGGGGGTACCCAGTACTTC.